This TCR beta chain was sequenced for a study of T cells in Graves' hyperthyroidism and ophthalmopathy. V lost 4 bases, J lost 13 bases, and 16 bases lay in between. This CDR3 has 11 residues. Germline loops: CDR1 GTSNPN, CDR2 SVGIG (reference sequence). RNA transcripts were the template for amplifying TCR beta CDR3 regions. Using the HTBI primer set, a first-round RT-PCR was run on the TCR CDR3. TCRdb called the multiplex PCR reads again in MiXCR, with one record for every CDR3 protein. The repertoire holds fewer than 700,000 distinct CDR3 sequences, with around 16% as singletons. The chain has TRBV30 and TRBJ2-5; D remains unclear. The TCR sequence derives from a woman younger than 45 with Graves' hyperthyroidism. Sequencing used blood. CDR3 nucleotides: TGTGCCTGGAATTCGGTTGGAAAACGGTACTTC. The encoded protein is CAWNSVGKRYF.